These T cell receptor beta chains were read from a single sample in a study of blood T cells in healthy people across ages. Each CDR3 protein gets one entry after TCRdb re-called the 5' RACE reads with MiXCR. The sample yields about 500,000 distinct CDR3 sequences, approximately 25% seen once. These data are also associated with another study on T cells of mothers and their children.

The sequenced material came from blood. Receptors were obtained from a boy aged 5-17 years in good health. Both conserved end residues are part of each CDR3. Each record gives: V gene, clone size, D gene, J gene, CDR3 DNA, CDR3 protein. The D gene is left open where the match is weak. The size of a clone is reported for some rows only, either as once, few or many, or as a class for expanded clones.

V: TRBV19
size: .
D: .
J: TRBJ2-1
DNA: TGTGCCAGTAGTAATGAATTGGTGAGCTCCTACAATGAGCAGTTCTTC
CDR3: CASSNELVSSYNEQFF

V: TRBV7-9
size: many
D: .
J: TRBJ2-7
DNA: TGTGCCAGCAGCCCAGGACAGCGAACCGGAATGAAATCCTACGAGCAGTACTTC
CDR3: CASSPGQRTGMKSYEQYF

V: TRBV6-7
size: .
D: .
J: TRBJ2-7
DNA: TGTGCCAGCAGTTACTCTTTTCCTAGCGACAACGAGCAGTACTTC
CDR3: CASSYSFPSDNEQYF

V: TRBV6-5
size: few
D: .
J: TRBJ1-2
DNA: TGTGCCAGCAGTTACCTCGACAGGACGGGAATCCTCTATGGCTACACCTTC
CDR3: CASSYLDRTGILYGYTF

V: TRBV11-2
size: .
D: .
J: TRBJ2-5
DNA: TGTGCCAGCAGCTTAGTGTTAGGTCTGGAGACCCAGTACTTC
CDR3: CASSLVLGLETQYF

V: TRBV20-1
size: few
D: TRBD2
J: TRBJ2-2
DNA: TGCAGTGCTATGACTAGCGGGGGGGCAGGCACCGGGGAGCTGTTTTTT
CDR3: CSAMTSGGAGTGELFF

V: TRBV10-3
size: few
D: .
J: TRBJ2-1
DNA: TGTGCCATCAGGGGACGGTCACACAATGAGCAGTTCTTC
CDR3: CAIRGRSHNEQFF

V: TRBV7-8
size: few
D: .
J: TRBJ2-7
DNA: TGTGCCAGCAGCCCGGTTTCCAGAGACTTTCGGCGCGGGTCTCTCTACGAGCAGTACTTC
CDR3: CASSPVSRDFRRGSLYEQYF

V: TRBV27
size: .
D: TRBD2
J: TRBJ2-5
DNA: TGTGCCAGCAGTTCTATAGCGGGGGGGCCGGAGACCCAGTACTTC
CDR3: CASSSIAGGPETQYF

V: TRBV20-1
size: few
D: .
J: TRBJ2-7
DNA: TGCAGTGAGACCGGACTACCCCGCTACGAGCAGTACTTC
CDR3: CSETGLPRYEQYF

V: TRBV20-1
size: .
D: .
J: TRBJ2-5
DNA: TGCAGTGCTAGAGATTGGGGATCCGGCGGGGCCCGGGAGACCCAGTACTTC
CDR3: CSARDWGSGGARETQYF

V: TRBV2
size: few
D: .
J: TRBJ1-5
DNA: TGTGCCAGCAGTGGTCCTGTTCAGCCCCAGCATTTT
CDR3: CASSGPVQPQHF

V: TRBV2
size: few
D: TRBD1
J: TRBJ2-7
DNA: TGTGCCAGCACTTGGACAGGGCAATACGAGCAGTACTTC
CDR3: CASTWTGQYEQYF

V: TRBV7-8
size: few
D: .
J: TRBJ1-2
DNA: TGTGCCAGCAGCCCCAGCCCCACCTTGGGTGGCGGCTACACCTTC
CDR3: CASSPSPTLGGGYTF

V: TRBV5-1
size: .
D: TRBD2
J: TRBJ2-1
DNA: TGCGCCAGCAGCCGCTCCCCGGGACTAGCGGGGCTCGACAATGAGCAGTTCTTC
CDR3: CASSRSPGLAGLDNEQFF

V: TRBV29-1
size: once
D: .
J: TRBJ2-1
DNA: TGCAGCGTCATTTGGACACCCTACAATGAGCAGTTCTTC
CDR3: CSVIWTPYNEQFF

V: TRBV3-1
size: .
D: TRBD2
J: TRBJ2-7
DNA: TGTGCCAGCAGCCAAAGGCTAGCGGGAGGCCCCTACGAGCAGTACTTC
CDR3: CASSQRLAGGPYEQYF

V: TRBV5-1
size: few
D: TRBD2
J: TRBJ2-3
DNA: TGCGCCAGCACCCCAATGGGGGGGAGGACAGATACGCAGTATTTT
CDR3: CASTPMGGRTDTQYF

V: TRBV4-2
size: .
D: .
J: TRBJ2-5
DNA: TGTGCCAGCAGCCAACACTGGGCGGGATGGTTTACCTTGGGTCAAGAGACCCAGTACTTC
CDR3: CASSQHWAGWFTLGQETQYF

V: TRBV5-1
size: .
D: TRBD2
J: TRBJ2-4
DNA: TGCGCCAGCGCACAGGGACTAGCGGGAGGTACGGCCAAAAACATTCAGTACTTC
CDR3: CASAQGLAGGTAKNIQYF

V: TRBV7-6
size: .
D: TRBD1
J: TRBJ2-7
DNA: TGTGCCAGCAGCCTAACCGGGACAGCCTTCGAGCAGTACTTC
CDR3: CASSLTGTAFEQYF

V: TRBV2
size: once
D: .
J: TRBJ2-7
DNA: TGTGCCACCACTCAAAAAACAGGGTCCTACGAGCAGTACTTC
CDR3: CATTQKTGSYEQYF

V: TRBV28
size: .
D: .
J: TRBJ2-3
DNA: TGTGCCAGCAGTTTCCATACAGATACGCAGTATTTT
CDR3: CASSFHTDTQYF

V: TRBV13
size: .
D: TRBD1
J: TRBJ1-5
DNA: TGTGCCAGCAGCCGGACAGGGGTTCAGCCCCAGCATTTT
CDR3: CASSRTGVQPQHF

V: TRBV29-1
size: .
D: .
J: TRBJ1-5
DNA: TGCAGCGTTTCGGAGGGGACAAGCAATCAGCCCCAGCATTTT
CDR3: CSVSEGTSNQPQHF

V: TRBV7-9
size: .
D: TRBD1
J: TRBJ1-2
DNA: TGTGCCAGCAGCTTAGAGGGACAGGGGGAAATTAACTATGGCTACACCTTC
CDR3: CASSLEGQGEINYGYTF

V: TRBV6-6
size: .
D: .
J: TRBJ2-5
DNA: TGTGCCAGCAGTTACTCGGGGAACCAAGAGACCCAGTACTTC
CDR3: CASSYSGNQETQYF

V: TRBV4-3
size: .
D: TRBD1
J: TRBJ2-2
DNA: TGCGCCAGCAGCCAAGACACGGACAGGACGCTTGGGGAGCTGTTTTTT
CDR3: CASSQDTDRTLGELFF

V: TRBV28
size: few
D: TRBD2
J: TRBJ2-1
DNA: TGTGCCAGCAGTAGAGGGAGGGGCCAACAATTGAAGCAGTTCTTC
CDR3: CASSRGRGQQLKQFF

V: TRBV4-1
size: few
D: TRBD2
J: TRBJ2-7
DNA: TGCGCCAGCAGCCAAGTAAGACTAGCGGGATCCTACGAGCAGTACTTC
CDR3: CASSQVRLAGSYEQYF

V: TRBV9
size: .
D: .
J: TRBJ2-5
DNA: TGTGCCAGCAGCGTAAATCCCAACAGGGCTGCCCAAGAGACCCAGTACTTC
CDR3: CASSVNPNRAAQETQYF

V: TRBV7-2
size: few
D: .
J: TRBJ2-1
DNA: TGTGCCAGCAGCATCTCTAGAGACAATGAGCAGTTCTTC
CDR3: CASSISRDNEQFF

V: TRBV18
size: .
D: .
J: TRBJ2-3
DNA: TGTGCCAGCTCAGGTTTTGGCGGGGCTCCCGGAGATACGCAGTATTTT
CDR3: CASSGFGGAPGDTQYF

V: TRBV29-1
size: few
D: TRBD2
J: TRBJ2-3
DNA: TGCACCGGGAGGATGCGGGAGACGGGTAGCACAGATACGCAGTATTTT
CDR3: CTGRMRETGSTDTQYF

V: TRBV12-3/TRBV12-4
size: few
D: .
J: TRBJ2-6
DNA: TGTGCCAGCAGTTTAATATTTTTGGGGCAAGGGGCCAACGTCCTGACTTTC
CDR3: CASSLIFLGQGANVLTF

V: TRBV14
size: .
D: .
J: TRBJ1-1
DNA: TGTGCCAGCAGCCTTACGTATTCAGGGTCCCCTGAAGCTTTCTTT
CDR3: CASSLTYSGSPEAFF

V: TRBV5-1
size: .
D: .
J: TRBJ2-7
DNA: TGCGCCAGCAGCTTGGTTGCAGGGGACTACGAGCAGTACTTC
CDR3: CASSLVAGDYEQYF

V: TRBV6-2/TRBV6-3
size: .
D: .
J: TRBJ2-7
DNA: TGTGCCAGCAGTTTGAACAGCTTTTACGAGCAGTACTTC
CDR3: CASSLNSFYEQYF

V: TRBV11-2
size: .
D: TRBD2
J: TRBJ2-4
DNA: TGTGCCAGCAGCATAAGAGGGCTAGCGGGCCTAGAGGTAGCCAAAAACATTCAGTACTTC
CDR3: CASSIRGLAGLEVAKNIQYF

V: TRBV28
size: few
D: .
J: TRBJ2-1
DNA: TGTGCCAGCAGTTTAGTTATATGGGGGGCAGAGGGGAATGAGCAGTTCTTC
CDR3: CASSLVIWGAEGNEQFF

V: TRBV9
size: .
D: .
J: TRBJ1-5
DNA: TGTGCCAGCGGAGACCTTTATAGCAATCAGCCCCAGCATTTT
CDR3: CASGDLYSNQPQHF

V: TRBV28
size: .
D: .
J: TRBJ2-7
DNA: TGTGCCAGCAGTTTATTGGGCAGGACCCTCAAGGACGAGCAGTACTTC
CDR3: CASSLLGRTLKDEQYF

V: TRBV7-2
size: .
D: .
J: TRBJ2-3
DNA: TGTGCCAGCAGCTCTCAGAGGGGGAGAAGCACAGATACGCAGTATTTT
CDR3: CASSSQRGRSTDTQYF

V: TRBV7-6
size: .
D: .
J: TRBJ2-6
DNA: TGTGCCAGCAGCTTTGTGGCTCAACTCTCTGGGGCCAACGTCCTGACTTTC
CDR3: CASSFVAQLSGANVLTF